One sample yielded the 13 T cell receptor beta chains listed below, sequenced in a study of T-cell memory formation after mild COVID-19. TCRdb re-derived calls from the 5' RACE reads in MiXCR, one entry per CDR3 protein. The table records under 300,000 distinct CDR3 sequences, roughly 8% of them present only once. The sequenced sample consisted of PBMCs or a T cell subset sorted from them (not recorded which). The source is a man between 18 and 35 years old who had mild COVID-19 (a few samples of this study predate the infection). Cell type and time point are not known.

The chain employs TRBV20-1 and TRBJ1-2, with D unclear. The CDR3 is 10 amino acids. Trimming removed 7 bases at V and 7 bases at J, with 10 bases between. The germline CDR1 and CDR2 sequences are DFQATT and SNEGSKA (reference sequence). The CDR3 loop reads CSVTRGGYTF. The CDR3 nucleotides are TGCAGTGTAACGCGTGGTGGCTACACCTTC.

Details on this clonotype: With a much larger clone just one base away, this may be a read error. In DNA form, the CDR3 reads TGCGCCAGCGGCTTGGACGGGACGGGCAATCAGCCCCAGCATTTT. Its protein product is CASGLDGTGNQPQHF. The chain employs TRBV5-1 and TRBJ1-5; D possibly corresponds to TRBD1 (5 bases). The germline CDR1 and CDR2 sequences are SGHRS and YFSETQ. CDR3 length: 15 amino acids. The full variable domain, completed using reference TRBV5-1 and TRBJ1-5, is KAGVTQTPRYLIKTRGQQVTLSCSPISGHRSVSWYQQTPGQGLQFLFEYFSETQRNKGNFPGRFSGRQFSNSRSEMNVSTLELGDSALYLCASGLDGTGNQPQHFGDGTRLSIL.

This clonotype was detected many times. This chain uses TRBV4-3 with TRBJ1-6; D is undetermined. Looked up from germline, CDR1 is LGHNA and CDR2 is YSLEER. The CDR3 runs to 14 residues. V shed 1 base and J shed 4 bases, with 5 bases lying between them. CDR3 protein: CASSQGTYNSPLHF. The CDR3 DNA reads TGCGCCAGCAGCCAAGGAACTTATAATTCACCCCTCCACTTT.

This clonotype has just a few counts. The chain employs TRBV7-2 and TRBJ2-7, with 8 bases identical to TRBD2. Germline V gives CDR1 SGHTA, CDR2 FQGNSA. V shed 4 bases, J shed 2 bases, and the junction held 10 bases outside the gene matches. CDR3 length: 16 amino acids. CDR3 DNA: TGTGCCAGCAGCTCGGACGGAGCGGGGGTCCCCTACGAGCAGTACTTC. Translated: CASSSDGAGVPYEQYF. Using reference TRBV7-2 and TRBJ2-7 for the parts outside the CDR3, the full variable domain is GAGVSQSPSNKVTEKGKDVELRCDPISGHTALYWYRQSLGQGLEFLIYFQGNSAPDKSGLPSDRFSAERTGGSVSTLTIQRTQQEDSAVYLCASSSDGAGVPYEQYFGPGTRLTVT.

Many counts were recorded for this clonotype. This CDR3 is CASSRSYEQYF. CDR3 bases: TGTGCCAGCAGCCGATCCTACGAGCAGTACTTC. The J gene is TRBJ2-7, the V gene TRBV7-2; D is undetermined. V was shortened by 5 bases and J by 1 base, with 3 bases between the two germline ends. CDR1 is SGHTA and CDR2 is FQGNSA in the germline V gene. This CDR3 comprises 11 residues. Using reference TRBV7-2 and TRBJ2-7 for the parts outside the CDR3, the full variable domain is GAGVSQSPSNKVTEKGKDVELRCDPISGHTALYWYRQSLGQGLEFLIYFQGNSAPDKSGLPSDRFSAERTGGSVSTLTIQRTQQEDSAVYLCASSRSYEQYFGPGTRLTVT.

V gene TRBV3-1 combines with J gene TRBJ2-3; possibly TRBD2 for D (5 bases). V lost 4 bases and J 1 base, leaving 15 bases between the germline ends. The CDR3 has 16 amino acids. Germline CDR1 is LGHDT and CDR2 is YNNKEL (reference sequence). CDR3 protein: CASSPPRGGRTDTQYF. The CDR3 DNA sequence: TGTGCCAGCAGCCCCCCTCGGGGTGGACGCACAGATACGCAGTATTTT.

This clonotype was seen more than once but under ten times. V is TRBV7-6 and J is TRBJ2-7; the D gene is possibly TRBD2 (5 bases). This CDR3 is 13 amino acids long. Germline assignment: CDR1 SGHVS and CDR2 FNYEAQ. V dropped 5 bases and J dropped 6 bases, with 14 bases sitting between them. Here the CDR3 DNA reads TGTGCCAGCAGCGGAGACCCCCGGGGCGAGCAGTACTTC. It specifies CASSGDPRGEQYF.

Many counts were recorded for this clonotype. The V gene is TRBV11-2, the J gene TRBJ2-5; 7 bases line up with TRBD1. V lost 2 bases to trimming and J lost 3 bases; unmatched junction nucleotides: 3. The CDR3 has 14 residues. Germline-derived CDR1 and CDR2 are SGHAT and FQNNGV. The CDR3 reads CASSLRDREETQYF. DNA of the CDR3: TGTGCCAGCAGCTTACGGGACAGAGAAGAGACCCAGTACTTC.

The chain links TRBV12-3 or TRBV12-4 to TRBJ2-7, with 7 bases that match TRBD1. V lost 6 bases, J lost 2 bases, and 7 bases stayed unmatched. There are 14 residues in the CDR3. The CDR3 bases are TGTGCCAGCAGGGGGACAGAGAAAACCTACGAGCAGTACTTC. This codes for CASRGTEKTYEQYF.

In its sample, this clonotype was seen many times. The chain is built from TRBV11-2 and TRBJ2-5; D possibly corresponds to TRBD1 (6 bases). Germline values: CDR1 SGHAT, CDR2 FQNNGV. Trimming removed 5 bases at V and 1 base at J, with 17 bases between. The CDR3 totals 16 residues. The CDR3 sequence is CASSRGTGQFQETQYF. As DNA, the CDR3 is TGTGCCAGCAGCCGAGGGACCGGACAGTTCCAAGAGACCCAGTACTTC.

The sample holds a few counts of this clonotype. The rearrangement uses TRBV29-1 and TRBJ1-1; D is unresolved. Germline lookup yields CDR1 SQVTM and CDR2 ANQGSEA. Trimming stripped 8 bases from V and 2 bases from J, with 12 bases between. This CDR3 has 12 amino acids. Here the CDR3 reads CSTETANTEAFF. The CDR3 DNA reads TGCAGCACCGAGACGGCTAACACTGAAGCTTTCTTT.

The rearrangement links TRBV9 to TRBJ2-4, with D hard to call. Germline loops: CDR1 SGDLS, CDR2 YYNGEE. The CDR3 has 13 residues. V was trimmed by 4 bases and J by 6 bases, leaving 11 bases between them. The CDR3 here is CASSPRGVNIQYF. CDR3 DNA sequence: TGTGCCAGCAGCCCCCGTGGTGTAAACATTCAGTACTTC.

This clonotype was recorded a few times. The chain uses TRBV6-5 and TRBJ1-1, with D hard to call. CDR1 is MNHEY, CDR2 SVGAGI, per germline. V was clipped by 7 bases and J by 1 base, with 13 bases between them. The CDR3 runs to 14 residues. CDR3 DNA sequence: TGTGCCAGCATCTCCCAATCAGGGAACACTGAAGCTTTCTTT. Protein: CASISQSGNTEAFF.